The table lists the clone carrying this T cell receptor (beta chain) with many counts. Antigen unknown. The record originates from a study of Graves' ophthalmopathy and Graves' hyperthyroidism. As for the study in general: Peripheral blood was collected at initial diagnosis, before any treatment.

Amplification of the TCR beta CDR3 regions used RNA transcripts (as template). Second-round multiplex PCR came after first-round RT-PCR with HTBI primers. TCRdb recomputed calls from the multiplex PCR reads with MiXCR, one row per CDR3 protein. The table lists almost 400,000 distinct CDR3 sequences, 15% to 20% of them singletons, with roughly 1.4% in the top ten. Clinical symptoms, serum thyroxine, TRAb, thyroid ultrasound and orbital computed tomography were relied on for diagnosis. The study's findings and limits: Most expanded thyroid clonotypes above 0.001 frequency also appeared in blood.

The TCR was taken from a woman younger than 35 with Graves' ophthalmopathy. The specimen sequenced was peripheral blood.

CDR3 loop: CAWLPDSSTDTQYF. The CDR3, as DNA: TGTGCCTGGCTCCCAGATTCTAGCACAGATACGCAGTATTTT. The chain is built from TRBV30 and TRBJ2-3; D unresolved. V was cut by 5 bases and J by 0 bases, with 12 bases left in between. CDR1 is GTSNPN and CDR2 is SVGIG in the germline V gene (reference sequence). This CDR3 is 14 amino acids long.